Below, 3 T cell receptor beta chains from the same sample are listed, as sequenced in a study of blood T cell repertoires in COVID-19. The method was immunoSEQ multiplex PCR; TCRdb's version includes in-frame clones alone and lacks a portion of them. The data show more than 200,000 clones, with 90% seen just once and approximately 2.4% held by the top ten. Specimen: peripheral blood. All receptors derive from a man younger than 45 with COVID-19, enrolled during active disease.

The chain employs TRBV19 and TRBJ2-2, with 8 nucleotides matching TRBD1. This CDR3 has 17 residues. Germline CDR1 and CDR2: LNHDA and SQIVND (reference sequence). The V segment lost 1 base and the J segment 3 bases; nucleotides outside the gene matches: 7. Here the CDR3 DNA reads TGTGCCAGTAGTATAGTTGGCAGGGGGCACGACACCGGGGAGCTGTTTTTT. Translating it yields CASSIVGRGHDTGELFF. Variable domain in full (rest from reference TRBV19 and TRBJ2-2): DGGITQSPKYLFRKEGQNVTLSCEQNLNHDAMYWYRQDPGQGLRLIYYSQIVNDFQKGDIAEGYSVSREKKESFPLTVTSAQKNPTAFYLCASSIVGRGHDTGELFFGEGSRLTVL.

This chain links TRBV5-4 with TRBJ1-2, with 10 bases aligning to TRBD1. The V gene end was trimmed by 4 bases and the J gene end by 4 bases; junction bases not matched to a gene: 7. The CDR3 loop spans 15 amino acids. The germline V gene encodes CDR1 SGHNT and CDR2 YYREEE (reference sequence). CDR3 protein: CASSVRTGGSYGYTF. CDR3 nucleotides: TGTGCCAGCAGCGTAAGGACAGGGGGTAGCTATGGCTACACCTTC.

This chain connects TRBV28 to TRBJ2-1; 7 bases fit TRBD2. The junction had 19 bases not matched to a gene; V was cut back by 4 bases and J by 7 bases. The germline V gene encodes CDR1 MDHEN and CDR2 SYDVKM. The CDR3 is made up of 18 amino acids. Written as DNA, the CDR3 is TGTGCCAGCAGTTCCCCAAGCGGCGGGAGTGGGGTAATGAATGAGCAGTTCTTC. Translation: CASSSPSGGSGVMNEQFF.